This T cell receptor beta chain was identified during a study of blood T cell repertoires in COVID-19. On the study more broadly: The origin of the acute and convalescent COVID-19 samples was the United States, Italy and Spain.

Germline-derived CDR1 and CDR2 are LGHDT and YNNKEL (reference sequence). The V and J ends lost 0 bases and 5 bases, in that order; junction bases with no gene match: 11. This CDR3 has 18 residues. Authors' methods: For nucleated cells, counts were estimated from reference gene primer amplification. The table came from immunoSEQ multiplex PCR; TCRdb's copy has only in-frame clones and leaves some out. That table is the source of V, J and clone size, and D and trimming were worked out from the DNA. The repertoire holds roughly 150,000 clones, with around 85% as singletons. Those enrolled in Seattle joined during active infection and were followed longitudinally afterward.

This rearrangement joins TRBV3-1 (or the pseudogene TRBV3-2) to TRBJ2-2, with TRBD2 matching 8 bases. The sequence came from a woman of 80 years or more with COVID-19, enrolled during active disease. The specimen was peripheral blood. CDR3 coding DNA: TGTGCCAGCAGCCAAGATAACCCTATAGCGGGGTGGACCGGGGAGCTGTTTTTT. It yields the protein CASSQDNPIAGWTGELFF.